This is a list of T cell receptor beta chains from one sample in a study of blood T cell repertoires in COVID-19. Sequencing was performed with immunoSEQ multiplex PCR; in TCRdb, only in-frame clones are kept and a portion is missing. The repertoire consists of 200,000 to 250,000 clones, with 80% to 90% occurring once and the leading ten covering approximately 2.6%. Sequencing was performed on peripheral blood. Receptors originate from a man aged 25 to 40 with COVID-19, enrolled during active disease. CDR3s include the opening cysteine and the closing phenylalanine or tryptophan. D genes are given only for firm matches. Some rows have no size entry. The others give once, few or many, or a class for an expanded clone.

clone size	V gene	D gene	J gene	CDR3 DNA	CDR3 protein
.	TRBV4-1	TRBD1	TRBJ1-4	TGCGCCAGCAGCCAAGATTCGAACAGGGGTGAAAAACTGTTTTTT	CASSQDSNRGEKLFF
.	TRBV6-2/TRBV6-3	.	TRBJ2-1	TGTGCCAGCAGTATGGGACTTACCGACAATGAGCAGTTCTTC	CASSMGLTDNEQFF
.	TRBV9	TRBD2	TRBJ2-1	TGTGCCAGCAGCGCAGCGGGGAGCTCCTACAATGAGCAGTTCTTC	CASSAAGSSYNEQFF
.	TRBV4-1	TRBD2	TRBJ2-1	TGCGCCAGCAGCCAAGACGTCGGACTAGCGGGAGCCCCCCCGAAAGACAATGAGCAGTTCTTC	CASSQDVGLAGAPPKDNEQFF
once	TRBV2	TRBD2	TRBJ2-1	TGTGCCAGCAGTGGGAGCGGGATAGTCCTCCCCTCCAATGAGCAGTTCTTC	CASSGSGIVLPSNEQFF
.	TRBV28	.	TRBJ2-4	TGTGCCAGCAGCCCCAACGCGGCTAGCGAGGTCGTTAAGACGGGCGAAAACATTCAGTACTTC	CASSPNAASEVVKTGENIQYF
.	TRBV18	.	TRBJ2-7	TGTGCCAGCTCAGAACCGGGACAATACGAGCAGTACTTC	CASSEPGQYEQYF
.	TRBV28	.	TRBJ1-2	TGTGCCAGCAGTTTGGGAGTGCAGGGCTACACCTTC	CASSLGVQGYTF
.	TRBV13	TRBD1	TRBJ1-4	TGTGCCAGCAGCTCGACAGGGACTGAAAAACTGTTTTTT	CASSSTGTEKLFF
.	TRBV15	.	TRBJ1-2	TGTGCCACCAGCAGAGGAGACGCGGGGGCGAAGTATGGCTACACCTTC	CATSRGDAGAKYGYTF
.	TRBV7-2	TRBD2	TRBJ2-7	TGTGCCAGCAGCTTAGCCCCCGGGACTACTTACGAGCAGTACTTC	CASSLAPGTTYEQYF
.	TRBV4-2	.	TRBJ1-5	TGTGCCAGCAGCCAAGAGGACTCTCTCAATCAGCCCCAGCATTTT	CASSQEDSLNQPQHF
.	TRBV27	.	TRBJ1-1	TGTGCCAGCAGTTTACGGCGGTCGGTGGGGCCCCCTCTGTCAGCTTTCTTT	CASSLRRSVGPPLSAFF
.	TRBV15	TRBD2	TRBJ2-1	TGTGCCACCAGCAGATCCAGCGGGGGGCCGTATGAGCAGTTCTTC	CATSRSSGGPYEQFF
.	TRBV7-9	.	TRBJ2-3	TGTGCCAGCAGGACGGGGGGCAGCACAGATACGCAGTATTTT	CASRTGGSTDTQYF
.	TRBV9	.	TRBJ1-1	TGTGCCAGCAGCGTAGTTCGGAGCACTGAAGCTTTCTTT	CASSVVRSTEAFF
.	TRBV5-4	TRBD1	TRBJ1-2	TGTGCCAGCAGCTTCCAGGGGGCGGGTGGCTACACCTTC	CASSFQGAGGYTF
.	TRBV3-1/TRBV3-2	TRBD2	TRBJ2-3	TGTGCCAGCAGCCGGGGAGGGTCAGATACGCAGTATTTT	CASSRGGSDTQYF
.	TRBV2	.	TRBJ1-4	TGTGCCAGCCTACAGGTGTGGTCTAATGAAAAACTGTTTTTT	CASLQVWSNEKLFF
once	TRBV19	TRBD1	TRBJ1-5	TGTGCCAGTAGTCTAGGGACAGGATTGAATCAGCCCCAGCATTTT	CASSLGTGLNQPQHF
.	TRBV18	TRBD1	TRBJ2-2	TGTGCCAGCTCACCAGCGGGACAGGCCCCCCTGGGGGAGCTGTTTTTT	CASSPAGQAPLGELFF
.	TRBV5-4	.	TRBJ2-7	TGTGCCAGCAGCTTGAAGTCCGGGGGACCCTACGAGCAGTACTTC	CASSLKSGGPYEQYF
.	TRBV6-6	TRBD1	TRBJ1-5	TGTGCCAGCAGTTACTCGGGACAGGGGGATCAGCCCCAGCATTTT	CASSYSGQGDQPQHF
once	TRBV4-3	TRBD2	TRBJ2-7	TGCGCCAGCAGCCGAGAACTAGCGGGAGGCTACGAGCAGTACTTC	CASSRELAGGYEQYF
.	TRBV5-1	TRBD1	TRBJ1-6	TGCGCCAGCAGCTCCTCATCAGACAGGGGAGTCTCACCCCTCCACTTT	CASSSSSDRGVSPLHF
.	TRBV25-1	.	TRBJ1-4	TGTGCCAGCAGTGAATATAGAGGGGGGGACGAAAAACTGTTTTTT	CASSEYRGGDEKLFF
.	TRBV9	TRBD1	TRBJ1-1	TGTGCCAGCAGCTCCCCACCAGAGGACAGGGGGCAGACTGAAGCTTTCTTT	CASSSPPEDRGQTEAFF
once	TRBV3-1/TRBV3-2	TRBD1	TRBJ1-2	TGTGCCAGCAGCCCACCCGGGACAGGGGGCCTCTATGGCTACACCTTC	CASSPPGTGGLYGYTF
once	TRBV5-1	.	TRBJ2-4	TGCGCCAGCAGCTCTGGCGGGGTACCCTCAAACATTCAGTACTTC	CASSSGGVPSNIQYF
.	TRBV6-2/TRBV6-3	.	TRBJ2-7	TGTGCCAGCAGTCATACGGGAGTGTCCTACGAGCAGTACTTC	CASSHTGVSYEQYF
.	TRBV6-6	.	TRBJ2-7	TGTGCCAGCAGACCTCTAGCAGGTTCCTACGAGCAGTACTTC	CASRPLAGSYEQYF
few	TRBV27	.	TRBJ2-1	TGTGCCAGCAGTTTACTGAGGAGAAGCGACAATGAGCAGTTCTTC	CASSLLRRSDNEQFF
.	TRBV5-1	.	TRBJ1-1	TGCGCCAGCAGCTTGGGCCTCGGACAGATCTATGATGAAGCTTTCTTT	CASSLGLGQIYDEAFF
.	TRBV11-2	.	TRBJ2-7	TGTGCCAGCAGCCTAATTCAGGGGTCGAGCTCCTACGAGCAGTACTTC	CASSLIQGSSSYEQYF
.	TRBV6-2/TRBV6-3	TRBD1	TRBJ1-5	TGTGCCAGCAGTTACCGGGGACAGGGACAAAGGCGCAATCAGCCCCAGCATTTT	CASSYRGQGQRRNQPQHF
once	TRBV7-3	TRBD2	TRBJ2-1	TGTGCCAGCAGCTTAGGGGAACTAGCGGGAATTAATGAGCAGTTCTTC	CASSLGELAGINEQFF
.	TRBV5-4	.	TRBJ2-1	TGTGCCAGCGGGGGCACAGGGTACAATGAGCAGTTCTTC	CASGGTGYNEQFF
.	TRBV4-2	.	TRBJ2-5	TGTGCCAGCAGCCAAGATGGGACTTCGCCTGGGGAGACCCAGTACTTC	CASSQDGTSPGETQYF
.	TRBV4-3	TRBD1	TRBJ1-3	TGCGCCAGCAGCCCGTTGGCGGGACAGGGCTCTGGAAACACCATATATTTT	CASSPLAGQGSGNTIYF
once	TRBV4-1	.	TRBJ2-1	TGCGCCAGCAGCCGAGGCAGAGAGAATGAGCAGTTCTTC	CASSRGRENEQFF
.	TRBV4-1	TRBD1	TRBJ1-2	TGCGCCAGCAGCCAAGATCGGCAGGGGGCGCCTAACTATGGCTACACCTTC	CASSQDRQGAPNYGYTF
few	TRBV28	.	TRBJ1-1	TGTGCCAGCAGTTTTCCCAGGATTAACACTGAAGCTTTCTTT	CASSFPRINTEAFF
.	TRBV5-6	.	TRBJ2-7	TGTGCCAGCAGCGCAACCTCCCTGAGGTACGAGCAGTACTTC	CASSATSLRYEQYF